The source of this T cell receptor beta chain is a study of blood T cell repertoires in COVID-19. About the study: Collection of acute and convalescent COVID-19 samples took place in the United States, Italy and Spain.

Germline CDR1 reads MDHEN; CDR2 reads SYDVKM. The CDR3 has 16 residues. Trimming cost V 6 bases and J 8 bases; bases outside gene matches: 17. Cohorts were based on clinical histories the participants reported. Before being deemed recovered, Cohort 3 donors had two negative PCRs, clearance, or symptom resolution. In the source study's methods: Amplifying reference gene primers gave estimates of nucleated cell counts. Profiled with immunoSEQ multiplex PCR; TCRdb holds only in-frame clones, not every one. V, J and clone size are those of that table, while D and trimming were read from the DNA. The sample has 350,000 to 550,000 clones, around 87% seen once; the top ten hold 1.1%.

Material: PBMCs or T cells enriched from blood (not recorded which). The chain joins TRBV28 to TRBJ1-2; 8 nucleotides align to TRBD1. The clonotype originates from a young man who had recovered from COVID-19. The CDR3 here is CASSLHAGGAGYGYTF. DNA of the CDR3: TGTGCCAGCAGCCTCCACGCAGGGGGCGCGGGTTACGGCTACACCTTC.